This entry lists 3 T cell receptor beta chains sequenced from one sample in a study of T cell responses to AZD1222 COVID-19 vaccine. Sequencing was performed with immunoSEQ multiplex PCR; in TCRdb, only in-frame clones are kept and a portion is missing. Here the sample spans roughly 170,000 clones, 85% to 95% being singletons. Sequences were derived from peripheral blood, sampled 28 days after the second AZD1222 dose. The receptors derive from an adult who received the AZD1222 COVID-19 vaccine.

The chain employs TRBV4-1 and TRBJ1-6; D is undetermined. The CDR3 totals 18 residues. Germline CDR1 and CDR2: MGHRA and YSYEKL. V gave up 3 bases and J gave up 0 bases, with 15 bases separating them. DNA of the CDR3: TGCGCCAGCAGCCAGCGGACCGCGAAAAGCTCCTATAATTCACCCCTCCACTTT. Amino acids: CASSQRTAKSSYNSPLHF.

V usage is TRBV15 and J usage is TRBJ1-4; tentative D call: TRBD1 (5 bases). Between the trimmed V and J ends, which lost 8 bases and 3 bases, there was a span of 13 bases. Looked up from germline, CDR1 is LNHNV and CDR2 is YYDKDF (reference sequence). The CDR3 runs 14 residues. The CDR3 protein is CATSPRGANEKLFF. CDR3 sequence (DNA): TGTGCCACCTCGCCGCGGGGGGCTAATGAAAAACTGTTTTTT.

The chain couples TRBV30 to TRBJ2-1; 8 bases are a match to TRBD1. With 2 bases clipped from V and 4 bases from J, the junction kept 7 bases outside the gene matches. CDR3 size: 15 residues. Germline V gives CDR1 GTSNPN, CDR2 SVGIG (reference sequence). DNA for the CDR3: TGTGCCTGGAGTTCGGGGACAGGTACATACAATGAGCAGTTCTTC. It is translated as CAWSSGTGTYNEQFF. Full variable domain (rest looked up from reference TRBV30 and TRBJ2-1): SQTIHQWPATLVQPVGSPLSLECTVEGTSNPNLYWYRQAAGRGLQLLFYSVGIGQISSEVPQNLSASRPQDRQFILSSKKLLLSDSGFYLCAWSSGTGTYNEQFFGPGTRLTVL.